The 17 T cell receptor beta chains below were found in one sample sequenced in a study of shared T cell receptors in the human thymus. The repertoire was sequenced with immunoSEQ multiplex PCR; TCRdb's copy has only in-frame clones and lacks some. The sample lists 650,000 to 950,000 clones, 70% to 90% seen once, with roughly 0.01% in the top ten. This same sample was also part of a study on human thymus T cells.

Sequences were obtained from thymocytes. These receptors originate from a girl under three years old with a congenital heart defect.

This sequence joins TRBV19 and TRBJ1-2; 7 bases are a match to TRBD1. Germline loops: CDR1 LNHDA, CDR2 SQIVND (reference sequence). V gave up 3 bases and J gave up 4 bases; unmatched junction bases: 20. The CDR3 runs to 19 residues. The CDR3 nucleotides are TGTGCCAGTAGTATTGTGTCCCACGGGACAGCCGTTCTGGTCTATGGCTACACCTTC. Its translation is CASSIVSHGTAVLVYGYTF. Full variable domain (rest looked up from reference TRBV19 and TRBJ1-2): DGGITQSPKYLFRKEGQNVTLSCEQNLNHDAMYWYRQDPGQGLRLIYYSQIVNDFQKGDIAEGYSVSREKKESFPLTVTSAQKNPTAFYLCASSIVSHGTAVLVYGYTFGSGTRLTVV.

This clone was found once. The rearrangement joins TRBV5-6 to TRBJ2-2; D perhaps matches TRBD1 (5 bases). V shed 1 base and J shed 8 bases, with 12 bases lying between them. Germline V gene data show CDR1 as SGHDT and CDR2 as YYEEEE. The CDR3 is made up of 14 amino acids. The CDR3 region has the DNA TGTGCCAGCAGCTTGAATGGGGCCGCGGGGGAGCTGTTTTTT. As protein: CASSLNGAAGELFF.

This sequence joins TRBV30 and TRBJ1-1; 7 nucleotides align to TRBD1. V lost 1 base to trimming and J lost 1 base; unmatched junction nucleotides: 9. The CDR3 consists of 16 residues. Germline V gives CDR1 GTSNPN, CDR2 SVGIG (reference sequence). Here the CDR3 DNA reads TGTGCCTGGAGTGACACAGGGGCCCTAAAGAACACTGAAGCTTTCTTT. This gives the protein CAWSDTGALKNTEAFF.

The rearrangement uses TRBV18 and TRBJ2-1; TRBD1 is a possible D gene (5 bases). Germline loops: CDR1 KGHSH, CDR2 LQKENI. Trimming removed 2 bases from V and 2 bases from J, with 10 bases in between. The CDR3 has 15 amino acids. The CDR3 is CASSPMTAPYNEQFF. DNA for the CDR3: TGTGCCAGCTCACCAATGACAGCTCCCTACAATGAGCAGTTCTTC.

This chain's CDR3 is CASREGANQPQHF. The CDR3 DNA reads as TGTGCCAGCAGGGAAGGGGCCAATCAGCCCCAGCATTTT. The J gene is TRBJ1-5, the V gene TRBV27; weak D call: TRBD1 (5 bases). V lost 6 bases and J 3 bases, leaving 9 bases between the germline ends. Germline CDR1 and CDR2: MNHEY and SMNVEV (reference sequence). The CDR3 extends over 13 amino acids.

This clone was seen only once. This rearrangement joins TRBV2 to TRBJ2-1; tentative D call: TRBD1 (5 bases). V gave up 2 bases and J gave up 5 bases, with 10 bases separating them. The CDR3 is 14 amino acids. The germline CDR1 and CDR2 sequences are SNHLY and FYNNEI. This CDR3 reads CASSERDSHNEQFF. CDR3 nucleotide sequence: TGTGCCAGCAGTGAACGCGACAGCCACAATGAGCAGTTCTTC.

This clone was seen only a few times. The CDR3 DNA reads TGCGCCAGCAGCTTGGAAACGCCGCACTTGATCAACTATGGCTACACCTTC. Its protein is CASSLETPHLINYGYTF. This chain uses TRBV5-1 with TRBJ1-2, with D uncertain. CDR1 is SGHRS and CDR2 is YFSETQ in the germline V gene. The V and J ends lost 0 bases and 2 bases respectively, with 17 bases between them. The CDR3 loop spans 17 amino acids.

The rearrangement uses TRBV28 and TRBJ1-1; tentatively, D is TRBD1 (6 bases). The CDR3 has 12 amino acids. V was clipped by 5 bases and J by 10 bases, with 14 bases between them. Germline CDR1 reads MDHEN; CDR2 reads SYDVKM. As DNA, the CDR3 is TGTGCCAGCAGTGAGACTGGCAGGGGAGCTTTCTTT. Its protein is CASSETGRGAFF. Filled out from reference TRBV28 and TRBJ1-1, the complete variable domain reads DVKVTQSSRYLVKRTGEKVFLECVQDMDHENMFWYRQDPGLGLRLIYFSYDVKMKEKGDIPEGYSVSREKKERFSLILESASTNQTSMYLCASSETGRGAFFGQGTRLTVV.

This clone was observed a single time. V usage is TRBV13 and J usage is TRBJ2-3; tentative D call: TRBD1 (5 bases). This CDR3 is built from 15 residues. Trimming took 4 bases from V and 0 from J, leaving 11 bases between them. CDR1 and CDR2 (germline): PRHDT, FYEKMQ (reference sequence). The CDR3 spells CASSSPGASTDTQYF. DNA for the CDR3: TGTGCCAGCAGCTCACCTGGGGCAAGCACAGATACGCAGTATTTT.

The rearrangement uses TRBV4-1 and TRBJ2-5, with D possibly matching TRBD1 (6 bases). The J call may be incorrect, as the DNA end agrees better with TRBJ2-7. The CDR3 contains 19 residues. CDR1 MGHRA and CDR2 YSYEKL come from the germline V gene. The CDR3 DNA is TGCGCCAGCAGCCAAGAGTCCCGAAAAACAGGGTGTTTTAACTACGAGCAGTACTTC. As protein: CASSQESRKTGCFNYEQYF.

As concerns this clone: The same CDR3 is also encoded by other DNA sequences in this sample. The rearrangement joins TRBV6-5 to TRBJ2-3; the match to TRBD1 covers 7 bases. The CDR3 covers 14 residues. Unmatched junction bases numbered 4, after V lost 4 bases and J lost 3 bases. Looked up from germline, CDR1 is MNHEY and CDR2 is SVGAGI. CDR3 DNA sequence: TGTGCCAGCAGTTTGGGACAGACAACAGATACGCAGTATTTT. This translates into CASSLGQTTDTQYF.

The V call is TRBV5-1, the J call TRBJ2-1; D remains unclear. The CDR3 extends over 14 amino acids. Looked up from germline, CDR1 is SGHRS and CDR2 is YFSETQ. Between the trimmed V and J ends, which lost 2 bases and 8 bases, there was a span of 14 bases. CDR3 sequence (DNA): TGCGCCAGCAGCTTTCCTCTAGGCCCCCATGAGCAGTTCTTC. This encodes CASSFPLGPHEQFF.

This clone is a singleton in its sample. This chain uses TRBV25-1 with TRBJ2-3; 8 nucleotides align to TRBD1. In germline, CDR1 is MGHDK, CDR2 SYGVNS. The CDR3 is 13 residues long. V lost 6 bases and J lost 6; bases outside the gene matches: 5. The CDR3 DNA reads TGTGCCAGCAGGGATACAGGGGGTGATACGCAGTATTTT. The encoded protein is CASRDTGGDTQYF.

The genes are TRBV7-2 and TRBJ1-6, with 7 positions matching TRBD1. The CDR3 loop spans 15 amino acids. J lost 6 bases, V lost 0 bases, and 2 bases had no gene match. Germline V gene data show CDR1 as SGHTA and CDR2 as FQGNSA. The CDR3 DNA follows: TGTGCCAGCAGCTTAGCCGGGACAGCTAATTCACCCCTCCACTTT. This sequence encodes CASSLAGTANSPLHF.

The chain recombines TRBV5-1 with TRBJ2-1; 9 bases are a match to TRBD2. The germline V gene has CDR1 SGHRS and CDR2 YFSETQ. This CDR3 spans 14 amino acids. The trim removed 5 bases at V and 6 bases at J, leaving 6 bases unmatched. DNA for the CDR3: TGCGCCAGCAGTCCCAGCGGGGGGTTCAATGAGCAGTTCTTC. Its protein is CASSPSGGFNEQFF.

This chain connects TRBV12-5 to TRBJ1-4, with TRBD1 matching 9 bases. This CDR3 has 21 amino acids. Germline CDR1 is LGHNT and CDR2 is FRNRAP. V lost 1 base to trimming and J lost 3 bases; unmatched junction nucleotides: 18. The CDR3 coding sequence is TGTGCTAGTGGTTTGGGACAAACGGGACAGGGCAGGTATGGGGCTAATGAAAAACTGTTTTTT. Amino acid sequence: CASGLGQTGQGRYGANEKLFF.

This clone showed up just a few times. The chain has TRBV15 and TRBJ2-2, with 10 nucleotides matching TRBD2. Germline CDR1 LNHNV, CDR2 YYDKDF (reference sequence). The CDR3 consists of 16 residues. The ends lost 4 bases at V and 3 bases at J; junction bases unmatched: 5. The CDR3 sequence is CATSTLAGDHTGELFF. The DNA of the CDR3 is TGTGCCACCAGCACTCTAGCGGGGGACCACACCGGGGAGCTGTTTTTT. The entire variable domain, with the rest obtained from reference TRBV15 and TRBJ2-2, is as follows: DAMVIQNPRYQVTQFGKPVTLSCSQTLNHNVMYWYQQKSSQAPKLLFHYYDKDFNNEADTPDNFQSRRPNTSFCFLDIRSPGLGDTAMYLCATSTLAGDHTGELFFGEGSRLTVL.